This T cell receptor beta chain was sequenced for a study of shared clonotypes between healthy human individuals. CD8 cells classed as naive were CD45RO-negative and positively selected for CCR7, excluding terminally differentiated effector memory CD45RA+ cells. Trimming took off 5 bases at V and 0 bases at J, with 7 bases between the two ends. The CDR3 is 13 residues long. Germline CDR1 reads SGHAT; CDR2 reads FQNNGV. A remark on this clone: Its matching antigen is unknown.

Study conclusions and caveats: Memory subsets generally showed smaller estimated richness than naive subsets did. Clonotypes shared by all four sorted-subset donors had higher generation probabilities than non-shared clonotypes.

The assay was carried out at the deep level. Only in-frame clones appear in the TCRdb table, and some are missing; sequencing was by immunoSEQ multiplex PCR. The sample carries under 600,000 clones, roughly 98% recorded once. Sequenced material: naive CD8+ T cells sorted from blood. This receptor was obtained from a man under 40 in good health. The gene calls are TRBV11-2 and TRBJ2-5; no clear D. CDR3 nucleotide sequence: TGTGCCAGCAGCCAACATTACCAAGAGACCCAGTACTTC. As protein: CASSQHYQETQYF.